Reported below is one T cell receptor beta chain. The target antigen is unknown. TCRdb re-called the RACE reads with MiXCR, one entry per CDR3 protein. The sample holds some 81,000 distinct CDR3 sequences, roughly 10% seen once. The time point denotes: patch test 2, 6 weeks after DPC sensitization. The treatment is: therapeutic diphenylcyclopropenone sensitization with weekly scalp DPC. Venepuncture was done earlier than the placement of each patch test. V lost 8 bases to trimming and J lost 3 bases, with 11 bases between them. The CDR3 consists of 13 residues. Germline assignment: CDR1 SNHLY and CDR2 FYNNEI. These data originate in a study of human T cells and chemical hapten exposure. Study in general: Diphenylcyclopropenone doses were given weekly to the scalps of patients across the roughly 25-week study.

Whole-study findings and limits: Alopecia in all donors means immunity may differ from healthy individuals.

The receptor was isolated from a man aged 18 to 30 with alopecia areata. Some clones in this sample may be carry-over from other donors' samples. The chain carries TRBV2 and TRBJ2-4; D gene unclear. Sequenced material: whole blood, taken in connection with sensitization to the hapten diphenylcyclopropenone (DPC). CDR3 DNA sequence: TGTGCCAGCGGGCCCCGCGGCAAAAACATTCAGTACTTC. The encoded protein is CASGPRGKNIQYF. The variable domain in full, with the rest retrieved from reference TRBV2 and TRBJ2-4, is EPEVTQTPSHQVTQMGQEVILRCVPISNHLYFYWYRQILGQKVEFLVSFYNNEISEKSEIFDDQFSVERPDGSNFTLKIRSTKLEDSAMYFCASGPRGKNIQYFGAGTRLSVL.